The present entry profiles one T cell receptor beta chain with its context. The use of a sample-barcoded 5' primer and a J-beta primer mix characterized a second PCR of roughly 6 to 11 cycles. All samples gave at least 2.5 million CDR3-containing paired-end reads. MiXCR, run by TCRdb on the 5' RACE reads, gives a single entry per CDR3 protein. The profile shows about 800,000 distinct CDR3 sequences, about three fifths of them singletons. This record comes from a study of blood T cells in healthy people across ages. Germline trimming cut 7 bases from V and 8 bases from J; bases unmatched to any gene: 9. This CDR3 has 14 amino acids. CDR1 is SGDLS and CDR2 is YYNGEE in the germline V gene.

This TCR derives from a man in his thirties or forties in good health. The sample consisted of blood. The J gene is TRBJ1-6, the V gene TRBV9; 7 nucleotides agree with TRBD1. The CDR3 is CASGGIGGYSPLHF. The CDR3 nucleotides read TGTGCCAGCGGGGGGATAGGGGGCTATTCACCCCTCCACTTT.